A selection of T cell receptor beta chains follows, all from one sample in a study of vaccination and CD4 T cells after COVID-19. Antigen specificity for these receptors is unknown. MiXCR was run by TCRdb on the PCR reads, yielding one entry per CDR3 protein. The repertoire holds 20,000 to 25,000 distinct CDR3 sequences, over 40% seen once, with approximately 5.4% in the top ten. The starting material was CD4+ T cells from blood, cultured in vitro, obtained about 7 months after SARS-CoV-2 vaccination. The receptors stem from a human donor who had recovered from COVID-19. Each CDR3 is given with its conserved first and last residue. The D gene is left open where the match is weak. Rows give clone size only sometimes, using once, few, many, or a class for an expanded clone.

v_call	clone_size	d_call	j_call	cdr3_nt	cdr3_aa
TRBV6-2/TRBV6-3	-	TRBD2	TRBJ2-5	TGTGCCAGCAGTTACGGGGGGCGGGGGGCCCAGTACTTC	CASSYGGRGAQYF
TRBV15	-	-	TRBJ2-4	TGTGCCACCAGCAGTTGGGGGGCCAAAAACATTCAGTACTTC	CATSSWGAKNIQYF
TRBV20-1	few	-	TRBJ1-3	TGCAGTGCTAGAGCCGGGACCGGTGTGAACACCATATATTTT	CSARAGTGVNTIYF
TRBV24-1	-	TRBD2	TRBJ2-1	TGTGCCACCAGTGAAAATAGCGGGAGTGGTTATCATGAGCAGTTCTTC	CATSENSGSGYHEQFF
TRBV7-9	-	-	TRBJ2-3	TGTGCCAGCAGCTTGGGGCCGACAGGGACTAGCACAGATACGCAGTATTTT	CASSLGPTGTSTDTQYF
TRBV27	-	TRBD1	TRBJ2-3	TGTGCCAGCAGTCTAACCGGGACAGGGGGAAGAGATACGCAGTATTTT	CASSLTGTGGRDTQYF
TRBV6-1	-	TRBD1	TRBJ1-2	TGTGCCAGCAGTACCCGGACAGGGGAGGATGGCTACACCTTC	CASSTRTGEDGYTF
TRBV2	-	TRBD1	TRBJ1-1	TGTGCCAGCCGGGACAGGGGGGCGAACACTGAAGCTTTCTTT	CASRDRGANTEAFF
TRBV7-2	-	TRBD2	TRBJ2-1	TGTGCCAGCAGCTTAGTCGGGGCGGGAGGGCTAACGGACAATGAGCAGTTCTTC	CASSLVGAGGLTDNEQFF
TRBV7-2	-	TRBD1	TRBJ2-7	TGTGCCAGCAGCCCAGGGACAGTGAGTACGAGGCAGTACTTC	CASSPGTVSTRQYF
TRBV6-2/TRBV6-3	-	TRBD1	TRBJ2-7	TGTGCCAGCACCCCGACAGGGGTCTATCTCTACGAGCAGTACTTC	CASTPTGVYLYEQYF
TRBV10-2	-	TRBD2	TRBJ2-3	TGCGCCAGCGGCCCGACGGGAGGGAGAGATACGCAGTATTTT	CASGPTGGRDTQYF
TRBV6-5	once	-	TRBJ1-2	TGTGCCAGCAGTTACGGCAAGCGCTATGGCTACACCTTC	CASSYGKRYGYTF
TRBV7-8	-	TRBD1	TRBJ1-5	TGTGCCAGCAGCTTAGGGACAGGTCATCAGCCCCAGCATTTT	CASSLGTGHQPQHF
TRBV7-9	-	-	TRBJ2-7	TGTGCCAGCAGCTTAAGGGCTAGCCAGAGGAACGAGCAGTACTTC	CASSLRASQRNEQYF
TRBV7-2	-	-	TRBJ2-1	TGTGCCAGCAGCAACGACGGAAGGTCCTACAATGAGCAGTTCTTC	CASSNDGRSYNEQFF
TRBV7-8	-	TRBD2	TRBJ2-1	TGTGCCAGCAGCAATAGACTAGCGGGAGCTTTGCGGTCCTACAATGAGCAGTTCTTC	CASSNRLAGALRSYNEQFF
TRBV20-1	few	-	TRBJ2-7	TGCAGTGCTAGACCCTCAGACATACCCAACTCCTACGAGCAGTACTTC	CSARPSDIPNSYEQYF
TRBV20-1	few	-	TRBJ2-5	TGCAGTGCTATGGTCGGGGTGGGTGAGACCCAGTACTTC	CSAMVGVGETQYF
TRBV11-2	-	TRBD2	TRBJ2-1	TGTGCCAGCAGCACGGGGACTAGCAGCGATGAGCAGTTCTTC	CASSTGTSSDEQFF
TRBV6-5	few	-	TRBJ2-7	TGTGCCAGCAGTTATCAGGGGCTCACGTCCTACGAGCAGTACTTC	CASSYQGLTSYEQYF
TRBV7-2	-	-	TRBJ1-6	TGTGCCAGCAGTTTCCTCCTTGGTAATTCACCCCTCCACTTT	CASSFLLGNSPLHF
TRBV27	-	TRBD2	TRBJ2-7	TGTGCCAGCAGTTTCAGGGTAGCGGGAGCGGGCTCCTACGAGCAGTACTTC	CASSFRVAGAGSYEQYF
TRBV6-1	-	TRBD2	TRBJ2-1	TGTGCCAGCAGTAAGATCACCGGGACTAGCGTGAATGAGCAGTTCTTC	CASSKITGTSVNEQFF
TRBV6-1	few	TRBD1	TRBJ1-2	TGTGCCAGCATTCCGACAGGGTTATATGGCTACACCTTC	CASIPTGLYGYTF
TRBV6-2/TRBV6-3	-	-	TRBJ2-3	TGTGCCAGCAGCGTAGCGGCTAGCACAGATACGCAGTATTTT	CASSVAASTDTQYF
TRBV23-1	-	-	TRBJ1-2	TGCGCCAGCAGTCAATCGTCGAACAGGCTGGGCTATGGCTACACCTTC	CASSQSSNRLGYGYTF
TRBV20-1	-	-	TRBJ2-5	TGCACCCCGGGCGGGGCTCTAAAAGAGACCCAGTACTTC	CTPGGALKETQYF
TRBV27	-	-	TRBJ2-5	TGTGCCAGCAGAATAAGGGGTGCAGGGCAAGAGACCCAGTACTTC	CASRIRGAGQETQYF
TRBV7-9	-	TRBD1	TRBJ2-2	TGTGTAGGTCAGGGGGACACCGGGGAGCTGTTTTTT	CVGQGDTGELFF
TRBV20-1	-	-	TRBJ1-2	TGCAGTGCTAGGTATCCGGGCCGCTCGAGTGGCTACACCTTC	CSARYPGRSSGYTF
TRBV20-1	-	-	TRBJ2-7	TGCAGTGCTCTCAGGGTCGCCACGTCCTACGAGCAGTACTTC	CSALRVATSYEQYF
TRBV28	-	-	TRBJ2-7	TGTGCCAGCAGCCTTCTGGGGCCCTACGAGCAGTACTTC	CASSLLGPYEQYF
TRBV10-3	few	TRBD1	TRBJ1-1	TGTGCCATCAGTCCTACCATCGGGACAGGGGAGTTCGCTGAAGCTTTCTTT	CAISPTIGTGEFAEAFF
TRBV14	-	TRBD1	TRBJ2-7	TGTGCCAGCAGCCGAACGACAGGGGACGAGCAGTACTTC	CASSRTTGDEQYF
TRBV19	-	-	TRBJ2-5	TGTGCCAGTGATCCGGGACTCGGGTACCAAGAGACCCAGTACTTC	CASDPGLGYQETQYF
TRBV20-1	-	TRBD1	TRBJ1-1	TGCAGTGCTAGAGAACAGACAGGGGGGAAGACTGAAGCTTTCTTT	CSAREQTGGKTEAFF
TRBV20-1	few	TRBD2	TRBJ2-5	TGCAGTGCTAGAGATCGGGAGGGGGGAGAGACCCAGTACTTC	CSARDREGGETQYF
TRBV7-2	few	-	TRBJ2-3	TGTGCCAGCAGCCTAAGTTTGGATACGCAGTATTTT	CASSLSLDTQYF
TRBV6-1	-	TRBD2	TRBJ2-7	TGTGCCAGCACAGTACGGCTAGCGGGAGGGCCTCGCGAGCAGTACTTC	CASTVRLAGGPREQYF
TRBV7-2	few	-	TRBJ2-7	TGTGCCAGCAGCTTAAACTCCTACGAGCAGTACTTC	CASSLNSYEQYF
TRBV5-1	-	TRBD2	TRBJ2-1	TGCGCCAGCAGTCTTACCCTAGCGGGTTCCTACAATGAGCAGTTCTTC	CASSLTLAGSYNEQFF